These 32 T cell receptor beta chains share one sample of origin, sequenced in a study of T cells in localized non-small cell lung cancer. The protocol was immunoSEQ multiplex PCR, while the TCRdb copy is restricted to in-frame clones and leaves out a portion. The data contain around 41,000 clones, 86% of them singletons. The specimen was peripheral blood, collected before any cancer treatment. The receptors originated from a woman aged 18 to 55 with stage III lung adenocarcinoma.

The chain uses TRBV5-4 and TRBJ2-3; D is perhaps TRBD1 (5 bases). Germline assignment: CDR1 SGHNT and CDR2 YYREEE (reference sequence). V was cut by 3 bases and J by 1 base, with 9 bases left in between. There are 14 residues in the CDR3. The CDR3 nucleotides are TGTGCCAGCAGCTGGATCAGGGGCACAGATACGCAGTATTTT. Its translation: CASSWIRGTDTQYF. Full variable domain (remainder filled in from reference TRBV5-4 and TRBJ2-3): ETGVTQSPTHLIKTRGQQVTLRCSSQSGHNTVSWYQQALGQGPQFIFQYYREEENGRGNFPPRFSGLQFPNYSSELNVNALELDDSALYLCASSWIRGTDTQYFGPGTRLTVL.

CDR3 coding DNA: TGTGCCAGTAGTACAGAGGCCCATAATTCACCCCTCCACTTT. Amino acid sequence: CASSTEAHNSPLHF. The rearrangement joins TRBV19 to TRBJ1-6, with D uncertain. The CDR3 length is 14 residues. Trimming left V 4 bases short and J 5 bases short, with 9 bases between. In germline, CDR1 is LNHDA, CDR2 SQIVND (reference sequence).

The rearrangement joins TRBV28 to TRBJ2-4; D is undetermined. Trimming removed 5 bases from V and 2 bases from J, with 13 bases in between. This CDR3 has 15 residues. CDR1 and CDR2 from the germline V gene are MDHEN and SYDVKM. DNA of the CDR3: TGTGCCAGCAGTCCGAGGACGGAAACCAAAAACATTCAGTACTTC. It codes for CASSPRTETKNIQYF.

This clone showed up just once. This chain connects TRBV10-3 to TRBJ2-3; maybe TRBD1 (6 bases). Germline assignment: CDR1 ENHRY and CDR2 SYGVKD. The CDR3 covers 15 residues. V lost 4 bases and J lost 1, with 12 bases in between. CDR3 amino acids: CAISGSGDGTDTQYF. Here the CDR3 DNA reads TGTGCCATCAGTGGTTCAGGGGACGGCACAGATACGCAGTATTTT.

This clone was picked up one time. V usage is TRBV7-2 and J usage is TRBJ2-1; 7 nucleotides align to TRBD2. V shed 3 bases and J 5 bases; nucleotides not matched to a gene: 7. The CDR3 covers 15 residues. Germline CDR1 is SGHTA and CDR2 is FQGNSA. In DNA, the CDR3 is TGTGCCAGCAGCTTTCGGACTAGTCAGCACAATGAGCAGTTCTTC. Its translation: CASSFRTSQHNEQFF.

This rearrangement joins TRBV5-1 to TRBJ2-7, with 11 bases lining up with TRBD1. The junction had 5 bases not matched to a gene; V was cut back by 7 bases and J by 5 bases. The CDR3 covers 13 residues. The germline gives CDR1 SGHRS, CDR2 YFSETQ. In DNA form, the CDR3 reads TGCGCCAGCCGGGGACAGGGGGGGCACGAGCAGTACTTC. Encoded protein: CASRGQGGHEQYF.

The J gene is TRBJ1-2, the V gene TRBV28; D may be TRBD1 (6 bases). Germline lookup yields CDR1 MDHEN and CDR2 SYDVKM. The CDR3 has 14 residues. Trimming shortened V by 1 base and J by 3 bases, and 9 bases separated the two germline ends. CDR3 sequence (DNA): TGTGCCAGCAGTTTATCGGGGGGCTACTATGGCTACACCTTC. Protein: CASSLSGGYYGYTF.

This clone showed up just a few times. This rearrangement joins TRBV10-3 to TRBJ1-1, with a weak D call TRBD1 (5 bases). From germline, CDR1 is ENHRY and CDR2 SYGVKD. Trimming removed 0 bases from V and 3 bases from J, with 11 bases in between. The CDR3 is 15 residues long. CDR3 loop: CAISESAAGDTEAFF. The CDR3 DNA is TGTGCCATCAGTGAGTCAGCCGCGGGGGACACTGAAGCTTTCTTT.

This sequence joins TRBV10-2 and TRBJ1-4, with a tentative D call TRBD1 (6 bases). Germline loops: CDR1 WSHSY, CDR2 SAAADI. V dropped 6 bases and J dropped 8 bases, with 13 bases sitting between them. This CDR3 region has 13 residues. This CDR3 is CASSRDIREKLFF. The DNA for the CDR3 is TGCGCCAGCAGCCGGGACATTAGAGAAAAACTGTTTTTT.

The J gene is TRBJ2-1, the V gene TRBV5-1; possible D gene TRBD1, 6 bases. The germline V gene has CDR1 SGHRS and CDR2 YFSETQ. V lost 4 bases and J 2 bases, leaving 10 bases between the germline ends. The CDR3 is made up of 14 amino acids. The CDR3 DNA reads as TGCGCCAGCAGCCCCGGACAGACCTACAATGAGCAGTTCTTC. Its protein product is CASSPGQTYNEQFF.

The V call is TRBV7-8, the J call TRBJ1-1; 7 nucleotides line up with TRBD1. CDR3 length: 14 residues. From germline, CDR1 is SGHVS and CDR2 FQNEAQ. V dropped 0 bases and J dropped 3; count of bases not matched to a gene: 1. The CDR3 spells CASSLAGTDTEAFF. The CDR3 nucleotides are TGTGCCAGCAGCTTAGCCGGGACAGACACTGAAGCTTTCTTT.

DNA of the CDR3: TGTGCCAGCAGCCGATGGTCCAGGGACGAGCAGTACTTC. The encoded protein is CASSRWSRDEQYF. This chain joins TRBV7-8 and TRBJ2-7, with TRBD1 as a possible D gene (5 bases). The V end lost 5 bases, the J end lost 5 bases, and 13 bases lay between the germline ends. Germline V gene data show CDR1 as SGHVS and CDR2 as FQNEAQ. This CDR3 has 13 residues. The variable domain in full, completed from reference TRBV7-8 and TRBJ2-7, reads GAGVSQSPRYKVAKRGQDVALRCDPISGHVSLFWYQQALGQGPEFLTYFQNEAQLDKSGLPSDRFFAERPEGSVSTLKIQRTQQEDSAVYLCASSRWSRDEQYFGPGTRLTVT.

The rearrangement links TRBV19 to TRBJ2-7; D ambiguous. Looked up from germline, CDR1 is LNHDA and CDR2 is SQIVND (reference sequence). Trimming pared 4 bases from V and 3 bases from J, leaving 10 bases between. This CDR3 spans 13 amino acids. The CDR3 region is CASSKILGYEQYF. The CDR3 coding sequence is TGTGCCAGTAGTAAGATTTTGGGCTACGAGCAGTACTTC. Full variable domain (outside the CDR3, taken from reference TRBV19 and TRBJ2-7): DGGITQSPKYLFRKEGQNVTLSCEQNLNHDAMYWYRQDPGQGLRLIYYSQIVNDFQKGDIAEGYSVSREKKESFPLTVTSAQKNPTAFYLCASSKILGYEQYFGPGTRLTVT.

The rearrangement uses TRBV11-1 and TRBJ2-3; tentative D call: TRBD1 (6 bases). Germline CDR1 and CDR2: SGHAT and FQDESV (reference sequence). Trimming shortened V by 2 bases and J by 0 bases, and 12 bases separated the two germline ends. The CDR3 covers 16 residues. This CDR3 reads CASSLKQGHSTDTQYF. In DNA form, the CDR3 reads TGTGCCAGCAGCTTAAAACAGGGCCATAGCACAGATACGCAGTATTTT.

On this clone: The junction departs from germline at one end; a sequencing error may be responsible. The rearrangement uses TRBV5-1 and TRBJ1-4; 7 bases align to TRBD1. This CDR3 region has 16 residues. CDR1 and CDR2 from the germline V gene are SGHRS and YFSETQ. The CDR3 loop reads CASNLGPGTDNEKLFF. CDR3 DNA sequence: TGCGCCAGCAACTTGGGGCCCGGGACAGATAATGAAAAACTGTTTTTT. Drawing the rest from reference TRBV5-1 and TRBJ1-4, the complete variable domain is KAGVTQTPRYLIKTRGQQVTLSCSPISGHRSVSWYQQTPGQGLQFLFEYFSETQRNKGNFPGRFSGRQFSNSRSEMNVSTLELGDSALYLCASNLGPGTDNEKLFFGSGTQLSVL.

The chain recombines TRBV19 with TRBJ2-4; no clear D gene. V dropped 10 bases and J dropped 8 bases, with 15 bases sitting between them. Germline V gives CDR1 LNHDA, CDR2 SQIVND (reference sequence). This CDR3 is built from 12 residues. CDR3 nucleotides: TGTGCCACCTCCCCGGCGGTGGACATTCAGTACTTC. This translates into CATSPAVDIQYF.

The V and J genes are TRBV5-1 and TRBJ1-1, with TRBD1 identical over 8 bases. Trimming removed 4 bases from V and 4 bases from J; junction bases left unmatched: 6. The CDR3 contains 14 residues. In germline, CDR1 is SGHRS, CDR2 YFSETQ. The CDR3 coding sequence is TGCGCCAGCAGCGGACAGGGAGAGAGCACTGAAGCTTTCTTT. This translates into CASSGQGESTEAFF.

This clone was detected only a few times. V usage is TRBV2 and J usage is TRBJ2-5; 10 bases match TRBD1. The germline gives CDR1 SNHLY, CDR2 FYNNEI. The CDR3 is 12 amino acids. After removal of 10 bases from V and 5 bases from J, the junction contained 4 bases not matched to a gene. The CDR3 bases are TGTGCCACGGGACAGGGGCTCGAGACCCAGTACTTC. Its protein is CATGQGLETQYF.

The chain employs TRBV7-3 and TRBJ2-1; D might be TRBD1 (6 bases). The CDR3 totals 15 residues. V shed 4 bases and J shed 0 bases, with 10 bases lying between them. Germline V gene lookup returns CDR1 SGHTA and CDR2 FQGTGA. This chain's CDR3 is CASSYEGGSYNEQFF. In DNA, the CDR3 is TGTGCCAGCAGCTACGAAGGGGGCTCCTACAATGAGCAGTTCTTC.

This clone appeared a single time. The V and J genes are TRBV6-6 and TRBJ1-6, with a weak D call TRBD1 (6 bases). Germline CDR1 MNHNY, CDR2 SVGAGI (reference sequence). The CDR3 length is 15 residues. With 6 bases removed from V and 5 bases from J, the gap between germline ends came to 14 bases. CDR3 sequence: CASRNRAGDNSPLHF. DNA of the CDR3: TGTGCCAGCAGAAACAGGGCTGGGGATAATTCACCCCTCCACTTT.

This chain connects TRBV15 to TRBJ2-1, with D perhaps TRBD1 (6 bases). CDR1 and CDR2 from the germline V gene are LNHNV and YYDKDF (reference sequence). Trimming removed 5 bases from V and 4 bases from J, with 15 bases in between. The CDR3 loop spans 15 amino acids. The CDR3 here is CATSGGRQVYNEQFF. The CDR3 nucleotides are TGTGCCACCAGCGGTGGGCGACAGGTTTACAATGAGCAGTTCTTC.

The CDR3 is CASSLLAGGPAYEQYF. In DNA form, the CDR3 reads TGTGCCAGCAGCTTACTAGCGGGGGGGCCGGCGTACGAGCAGTACTTC. The rearrangement uses TRBV5-4 and TRBJ2-7; TRBD2 aligns across 13 bases. This CDR3 has 16 amino acids. V shed 2 bases, J shed 4 bases, and the junction held 6 bases outside the gene matches. Looked up from germline, CDR1 is SGHNT and CDR2 is YYREEE (reference sequence).

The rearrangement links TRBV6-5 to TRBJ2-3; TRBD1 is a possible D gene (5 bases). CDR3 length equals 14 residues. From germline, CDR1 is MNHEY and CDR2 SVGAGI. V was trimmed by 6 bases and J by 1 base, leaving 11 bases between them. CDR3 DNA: TGTGCCAGCAGCTGGGGCAGCGGCACAGATACGCAGTATTTT. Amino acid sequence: CASSWGSGTDTQYF.

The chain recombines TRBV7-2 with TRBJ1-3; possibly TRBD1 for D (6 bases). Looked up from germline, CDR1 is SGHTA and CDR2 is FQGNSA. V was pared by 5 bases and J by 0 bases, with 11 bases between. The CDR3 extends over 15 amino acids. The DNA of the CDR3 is TGTGCCAGCAGCCTACAGGGCACCTCTGGAAACACCATATATTTT. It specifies CASSLQGTSGNTIYF.

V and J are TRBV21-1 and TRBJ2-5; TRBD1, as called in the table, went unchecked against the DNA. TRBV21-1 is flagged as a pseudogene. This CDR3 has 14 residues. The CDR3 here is CASSKRQVQETQYF. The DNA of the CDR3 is TGTGCCAGCAGCAAAAGACAGGTCCAAGAGACCCAGTACTTC.

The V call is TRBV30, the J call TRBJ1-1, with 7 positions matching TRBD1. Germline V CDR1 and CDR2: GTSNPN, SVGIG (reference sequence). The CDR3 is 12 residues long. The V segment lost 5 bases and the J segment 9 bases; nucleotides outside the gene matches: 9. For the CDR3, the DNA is TGTGCCTGGGGAATATACAGGGGAAAAGCTTTCTTT. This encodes CAWGIYRGKAFF.

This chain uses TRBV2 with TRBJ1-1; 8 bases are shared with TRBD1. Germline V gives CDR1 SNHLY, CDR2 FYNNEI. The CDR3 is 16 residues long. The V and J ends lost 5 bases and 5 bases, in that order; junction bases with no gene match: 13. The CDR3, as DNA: TGTGCCAGCAGTATGACCCTCGGACAGGGTGAAACTGAAGCTTTCTTT. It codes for CASSMTLGQGETEAFF.

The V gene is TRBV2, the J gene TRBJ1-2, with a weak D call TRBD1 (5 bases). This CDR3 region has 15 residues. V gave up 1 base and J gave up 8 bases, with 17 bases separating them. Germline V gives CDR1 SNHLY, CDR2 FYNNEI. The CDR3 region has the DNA TGTGCCAGCAGTGAAGTCCGGGACGGGGTCGGGGGCTACACCTTC. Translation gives CASSEVRDGVGGYTF. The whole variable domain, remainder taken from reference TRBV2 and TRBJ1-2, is EPEVTQTPSHQVTQMGQEVILRCVPISNHLYFYWYRQILGQKVEFLVSFYNNEISEKSEIFDDQFSVERPDGSNFTLKIRSTKLEDSAMYFCASSEVRDGVGGYTFGSGTRLTVV.

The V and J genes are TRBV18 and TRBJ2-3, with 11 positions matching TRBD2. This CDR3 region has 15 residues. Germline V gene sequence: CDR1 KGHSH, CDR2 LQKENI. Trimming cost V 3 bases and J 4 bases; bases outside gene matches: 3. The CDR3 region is CASSPGLAGSDTQYF. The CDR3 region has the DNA TGTGCCAGCTCACCCGGACTAGCGGGTTCAGATACGCAGTATTTT.

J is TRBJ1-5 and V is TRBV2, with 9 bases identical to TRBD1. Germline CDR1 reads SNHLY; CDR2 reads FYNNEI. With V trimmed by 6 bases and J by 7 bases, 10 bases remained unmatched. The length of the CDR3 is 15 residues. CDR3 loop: CASSADRGQGQPQHF. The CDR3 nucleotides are TGTGCCAGCAGCGCGGACAGGGGCCAGGGGCAGCCCCAGCATTTT.

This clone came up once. CDR3 sequence reads: CASTTTSGGETQYF. The DNA of the CDR3 is TGTGCCAGCACAACGACTAGCGGGGGCGAGACCCAGTACTTC. The chain is built from TRBV6-5 and TRBJ2-5, with 12 bases that match TRBD2. V lost 7 bases to trimming and J lost 5 bases; unmatched junction nucleotides: 5. Germline assignment: CDR1 MNHEY and CDR2 SVGAGI. This CDR3 comprises 14 residues.

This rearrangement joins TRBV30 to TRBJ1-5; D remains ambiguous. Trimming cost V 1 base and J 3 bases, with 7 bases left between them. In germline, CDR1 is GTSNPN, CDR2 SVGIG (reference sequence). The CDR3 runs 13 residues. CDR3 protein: CAWSGGNNQPQHF. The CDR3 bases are TGTGCCTGGAGTGGAGGGAACAATCAGCCCCAGCATTTT.